This TCR beta chain was retrieved from a study of T cell repertoires in cytomegalovirus infection. Study summary: Both CMV infection and a matching HLA type were indicated by public TCR beta signatures. The study's findings and limits: The study identified carriers of CMV plus the relevant HLA from cumulative public TCR beta family frequency.

This clonotype was counted a few times. Its antigen is undetermined. MiXCR, applied by TCRdb to the reads, yields one record per CDR3 protein. Among approximately 260,000 distinct CDR3 sequences, 17% were seen once, and the ten largest hold about 45%. CDR1 and CDR2 from the germline V gene are LGHNT and FRNRAP. The V and J ends lost 5 bases and 11 bases, in that order; junction bases with no gene match: 10. The CDR3 sequence is 13 residues long. The receptor was derived from a human donor in good health (CMV status not recorded). Some clones in this sample may be carry-over from other donors' samples. The gene calls are TRBV12-5 and TRBJ1-1; 8 bases map to TRBD1. The sample consisted of CD8+ T cells from PBMCs. This CDR3 reads CASGPGQGVEAFF. CDR3 in DNA: TGTGCTAGTGGTCCTGGACAGGGAGTCGAGGCTTTCTTT.